This T cell receptor (beta chain) emerged from a study of T cell repertoires in cytomegalovirus infection. Study in general: HLA-B-restricted CMV epitopes that are well studied, plus recently identified HLA-C-restricted ones, were used by the study.

As for this clonotype: As yet, its antigen is unknown.

TCRdb recomputed calls from the reads with MiXCR, one row per CDR3 protein. The sample has a few hundred thousand distinct CDR3 sequences, about 39% seen once. There are 12 residues in the CDR3. V shed 6 bases and J 4 bases; nucleotides not matched to a gene: 3. The germline V gene encodes CDR1 DFQATT and CDR2 SNEGSKA (reference sequence). Study outcomes and limitations: Ex vivo responses were dominated by HLA-C-restricted CMV-specific TCR beta clonotypes.

The material sequenced was cultured PBMCs, taken from culture after CMV antigen stimulation. The gene calls are TRBV20-1 and TRBJ2-1; 7 bases are a match to TRBD2. This TCR was sampled from a human donor in good health (CMV status not recorded). Some clones in this sample may be carry-over from other donors' samples. In DNA, the CDR3 is TGCAGTGCGTTGGGGGGGTACAATGAGCAGTTCTTC. It encodes CSALGGYNEQFF.